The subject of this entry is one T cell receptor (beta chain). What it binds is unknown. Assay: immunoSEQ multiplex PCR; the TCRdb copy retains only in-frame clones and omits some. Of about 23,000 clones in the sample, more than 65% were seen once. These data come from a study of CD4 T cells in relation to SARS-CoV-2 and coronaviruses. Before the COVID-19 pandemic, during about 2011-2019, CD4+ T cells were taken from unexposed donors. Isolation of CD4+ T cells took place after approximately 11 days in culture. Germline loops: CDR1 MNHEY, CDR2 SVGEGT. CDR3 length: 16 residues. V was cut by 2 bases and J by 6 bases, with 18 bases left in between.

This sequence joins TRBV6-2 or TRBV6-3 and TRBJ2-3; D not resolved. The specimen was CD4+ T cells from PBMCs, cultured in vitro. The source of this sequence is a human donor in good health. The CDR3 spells CASSYGAGSPADTQYF. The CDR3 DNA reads TGTGCCAGCAGTTACGGAGCTGGATCCCCAGCGGATACGCAGTATTTT.